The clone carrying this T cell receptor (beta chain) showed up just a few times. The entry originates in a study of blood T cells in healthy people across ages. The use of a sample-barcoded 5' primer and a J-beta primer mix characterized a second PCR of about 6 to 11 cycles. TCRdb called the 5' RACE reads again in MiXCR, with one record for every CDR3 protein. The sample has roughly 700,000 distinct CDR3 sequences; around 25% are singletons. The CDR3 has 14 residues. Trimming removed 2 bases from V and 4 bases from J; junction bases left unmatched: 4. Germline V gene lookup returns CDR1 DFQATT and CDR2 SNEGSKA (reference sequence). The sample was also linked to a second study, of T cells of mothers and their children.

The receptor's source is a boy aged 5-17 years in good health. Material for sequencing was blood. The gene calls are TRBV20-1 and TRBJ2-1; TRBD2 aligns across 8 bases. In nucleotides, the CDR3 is TGCAGTGCTAGAAGTAGCGGGAATTACAATGAGCAGTTCTTC. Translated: CSARSSGNYNEQFF.